What follows are 5 T cell receptor beta chains derived from one specimen sequenced in a study of shared clonotypes between healthy human individuals. Repertoires were generated with immunoSEQ multiplex PCR, while TCRdb's copy carries only in-frame clones and drops some. The sample consists of millions of clones, around 90% of them appearing once. The sequenced sample was naive CD4+ T cells sorted from blood. Described subset: CD45RA+ positively selected. These TCRs come from a young man in good health.

The chain uses TRBV9 and TRBJ2-7, with D uncertain. The CDR3 has 13 residues. V lost 1 base, J lost 6 bases, and 11 bases lay in between. Germline CDR1 SGDLS, CDR2 YYNGEE. CDR3 coding DNA: TGTGCCAGCAGCGTAACGACGTTAGGCGAGCAGTACTTC. Amino acids: CASSVTTLGEQYF.

The chain is built from TRBV5-1 and TRBJ2-1; D ambiguous. V lost 0 bases to trimming and J lost 5 bases, with 12 bases between them. The germline V gene encodes CDR1 SGHRS and CDR2 YFSETQ. This CDR3 has 15 residues. The CDR3 bases are TGCGCCAGCAGCTTGGACGTGGTTCGGGACAATGAGCAGTTCTTC. It specifies CASSLDVVRDNEQFF.

The chain is built from TRBV5-1 and TRBJ2-6; D not resolved. In germline, CDR1 is SGHRS, CDR2 YFSETQ. V lost 4 bases to trimming and J lost 3 bases, with 11 bases between them. CDR3 length equals 15 residues. The CDR3 loop reads CASSPQENGANVLTF. The CDR3 nucleotides are TGCGCCAGCAGCCCCCAGGAGAATGGGGCCAACGTCCTGACTTTC.

The rearrangement links TRBV27 to TRBJ2-7; 10 positions match TRBD2. Germline loops: CDR1 MNHEY, CDR2 SMNVEV (reference sequence). V was clipped by 5 bases and J by 3 bases; unmatched bases: 13. The CDR3 contains 17 residues. The CDR3 DNA is TGTGCCAGCAGTCACCCGCCCCTAGCGGGAGCTATCTACGAGCAGTACTTC. Translating gives CASSHPPLAGAIYEQYF.

This chain links TRBV6-1 with TRBJ1-2, with 7 bases that match TRBD1. CDR1 and CDR2 (germline): MNHNS, SASEGT. V shed 9 bases and J 8 bases; nucleotides not matched to a gene: 9. The CDR3 runs to 12 residues. The CDR3, as DNA: TGTGCCAGTAGACAGGGCCCAGCCGGCTACACCTTC. Amino acid sequence: CASRQGPAGYTF.